This T cell receptor beta chain was obtained from a study of T cell changes during pregnancy in multiple sclerosis. Generated by immunoSEQ multiplex PCR, the TCRdb table keeps only in-frame clones and is missing some. Found here are 65,000 to 90,000 clones, more than 85% of them singletons; the top ten hold approximately 2.5%. The sequence came from a female donor with multiple sclerosis, enrolled in a pregnancy study. Sequenced material: peripheral blood, taken in the first trimester of pregnancy.

This CDR3 reads CASSLGGPYEQYF. The CDR3 nucleotides are TGCGCCAGCAGCCTCGGGGGTCCGTACGAGCAGTACTTC. The V gene is TRBV5-1, the J gene TRBJ2-7; D may be TRBD2 (6 bases). The germline V and J ends were trimmed by 4 bases and 4 bases, with 12 bases remaining between them. The CDR3 contains 13 residues. The V gene's germline CDR1 is SGHRS and CDR2 YFSETQ.